This record covers a single T cell receptor beta chain. Original analysis: It was from reference gene primer amplification that nucleated cell counts were estimated. The protocol was immunoSEQ multiplex PCR, while the TCRdb copy is restricted to in-frame clones and leaves out a portion. V, J and clone size are taken as reported in that table, and D and trimming were inferred from the DNA itself. This table holds under 200,000 clones, roughly 84% found once. This CDR3 has 16 residues. The germline gives CDR1 SGHNT, CDR2 YYREEE (reference sequence). Between the trimmed V and J ends, which lost 4 bases and 0 bases, there was a span of 16 bases. This entry is derived from a study of blood T cell repertoires in COVID-19.

The sample was peripheral blood. The clonotype originates from a woman older than 75 with acute or convalescent COVID-19. This chain connects TRBV5-4 to TRBJ1-1; D perhaps matches TRBD1 (5 bases). The CDR3 sequence is CASSGGGSSMNTEAFF. CDR3 bases: TGTGCCAGCAGCGGGGGGGGATCCAGCATGAACACTGAAGCTTTCTTT. The complete variable domain, with remaining parts taken from reference TRBV5-4 and TRBJ1-1, reads ETGVTQSPTHLIKTRGQQVTLRCSSQSGHNTVSWYQQALGQGPQFIFQYYREEENGRGNFPPRFSGLQFPNYSSELNVNALELDDSALYLCASSGGGSSMNTEAFFGQGTRLTVV.